A single sample is the source of the 15 T cell receptor beta chains below, sequenced in a study of blood T cells in healthy people across ages. A J-beta primer mix and a sample-barcoded 5' primer were used in a second PCR of about 6 to 12 cycles. Each CDR3 protein gets one entry after TCRdb re-called the 5' RACE reads with MiXCR. The sample contains around 1,800,000 distinct CDR3 sequences, approximately 39% of which appear only once. Material: blood. These receptors were taken from a human donor in good health.

The J gene is TRBJ2-2, the V gene TRBV5-5, with 7 bases aligning to TRBD2. CDR3 length: 16 residues. CDR1 is SGHKS, CDR2 YYEKEE, per germline (reference sequence). The V and J ends lost 4 bases and 0 bases, in that order; junction bases with no gene match: 6. The CDR3 DNA sequence: TGTGCCAGCAGCAACCGGGACTACCCGAACACCGGGGAGCTGTTTTTT. This sequence encodes CASSNRDYPNTGELFF.

The gene calls are TRBV12-3 or TRBV12-4 and TRBJ1-4; 7 nucleotides match TRBD1. Germline trimming cut 3 bases from V and 7 bases from J; bases unmatched to any gene: 5. CDR3 size: 14 residues. CDR3 protein: CASSFMGQPEKLFF. CDR3 in DNA: TGTGCCAGCAGTTTTATGGGACAGCCTGAAAAACTGTTTTTT.

The J gene is TRBJ2-4, the V gene TRBV29-1; 7 positions match TRBD2. The DNA end favors TRBJ2-7, so the J call may be wrong. Germline lookup yields CDR1 SQVTM and CDR2 ANQGSEA. The CDR3 is made up of 13 amino acids. Written as DNA, the CDR3 is TGCAGCGTTGAACCGGGGGAGGGTTACGAGCAGTACTTC. It yields the protein CSVEPGEGYEQYF.

This clonotype was counted at least ten times. The rearrangement joins TRBV5-1 to TRBJ2-7, with D tentatively TRBD1 (6 bases). The CDR3 contains 14 residues. In germline, CDR1 is SGHRS, CDR2 YFSETQ. Trimming cost V 1 base and J 0 bases, with 8 bases left between them. The CDR3: CASSLQGSSYEQYF. The CDR3 nucleotides are TGCGCCAGCAGCTTGCAGGGGAGCTCCTACGAGCAGTACTTC.

In this sample, this clonotype turned up once. V is TRBV2 and J is TRBJ1-5; D uncertain. CDR3 length equals 13 residues. The germline V gene encodes CDR1 SNHLY and CDR2 FYNNEI. V was shortened by 4 bases and J by 4 bases, with 8 bases between the two germline ends. The CDR3 DNA sequence: TGTGCCAGCAGTGTCGAGGTTAATCAGCCCCAGCATTTT. Amino acids: CASSVEVNQPQHF.

The rearrangement uses TRBV7-2 and TRBJ1-2, with a tentative D call TRBD1 (5 bases). CDR1 is SGHTA and CDR2 is FQGNSA in the germline V gene. The CDR3 contains 14 residues. Trimming left V 5 bases short and J 6 bases short, with 16 bases between. CDR3 loop: CASSLQRDSHGYTF. The DNA of the CDR3 is TGTGCCAGCAGCCTGCAGCGAGACAGTCATGGCTACACCTTC.

V is TRBV20-1 and J is TRBJ2-1; a possible D gene is TRBD1 (5 bases). This CDR3 region has 14 residues. CDR1 and CDR2 from the germline V gene are DFQATT and SNEGSKA (reference sequence). Trimming left V 3 bases short and J 8 bases short, with 17 bases between. CDR3 bases: TGCAGTGCTAGTTCTTCGGCAGGGATCTATGAGCAGTTCTTC. It yields the protein CSASSSAGIYEQFF.

The CDR3 sequence: CASSFRRSTDTQYF. The CDR3 bases are TGCGCCAGCAGCTTTCGCCGGAGCACAGATACGCAGTATTTT. The rearrangement uses TRBV4-3 and TRBJ2-3; D gene uncertain. CDR3 length: 14 amino acids. Germline loops: CDR1 LGHNA, CDR2 YSLEER. Trimming took 5 bases from V and 0 from J, leaving 9 bases between them.

This clonotype was seen a handful of times. V is TRBV6-5 and J is TRBJ2-1; TRBD1 might be the D (6 bases). The CDR3 length is 13 residues. Germline CDR1 MNHEY, CDR2 SVGAGI. V was pared by 10 bases and J by 4 bases, with 14 bases between. The CDR3 region has the DNA TGTGCCACCAACAGGGAGCGATACAATGAGCAGTTCTTC. Protein product: CATNRERYNEQFF.

The sample holds a few counts of this clonotype. The rearrangement joins TRBV10-3 to TRBJ2-1; D may correspond to TRBD1 or TRBD2 (5 bases each). V shed 10 bases and J shed 11 bases, with 12 bases lying between them. The germline V gene has CDR1 ENHRY and CDR2 SYGVKD. The CDR3 has 10 residues. CDR3 residues: CATAGTQQFF. For the CDR3, the DNA is TGTGCCACAGCCGGGACCCAGCAGTTCTTC.

The chain uses TRBV28 and TRBJ1-2, with D tentatively TRBD1 (5 bases). Between the trimmed V and J ends, which lost 5 bases and 4 bases, there was a span of 23 bases. CDR3 length: 17 amino acids. Germline assignment: CDR1 MDHEN and CDR2 SYDVKM. For the CDR3, the DNA is TGTGCCAGCAGTCCTCCCGGGGGTACGATGCCTTTCTATGGCTACACCTTC. It encodes CASSPPGGTMPFYGYTF.

The chain uses TRBV12-3 or TRBV12-4 and TRBJ2-5; 9 nucleotides line up with TRBD1. The CDR3 covers 15 residues. With 7 bases clipped from V and 5 bases from J, the junction kept 11 bases outside the gene matches. The CDR3 coding sequence is TGTGCCAGCACCCCATACAGGGGGCGCGGTGAGACCCAGTACTTC. It specifies CASTPYRGRGETQYF.

CDR3 DNA sequence: TGTGCCAGCAGGTCTATTGACAGCCTACTAGCTAACTATGGCTACACCTTC. It specifies CASRSIDSLLANYGYTF. The gene calls are TRBV5-5 and TRBJ1-2; possible D gene TRBD1, 5 bases. CDR1 is SGHKS and CDR2 is YYEKEE in the germline V gene (reference sequence). Trimming removed 5 bases from V and 0 bases from J, with 20 bases in between. CDR3 length: 17 residues.

V usage is TRBV5-1 and J usage is TRBJ2-1; possibly TRBD2 for D (6 bases). The CDR3 covers 17 residues. Trimming shortened V by 4 bases and J by 3 bases, and 20 bases separated the two germline ends. Germline loops: CDR1 SGHRS, CDR2 YFSETQ. The CDR3 DNA sequence: TGCGCCAGCAGCCCCGGCTTAGGGCAGGGAGGCTACAATGAGCAGTTCTTC. Its translation: CASSPGLGQGGYNEQFF. Full variable domain (outside the CDR3, taken from reference TRBV5-1 and TRBJ2-1): KAGVTQTPRYLIKTRGQQVTLSCSPISGHRSVSWYQQTPGQGLQFLFEYFSETQRNKGNFPGRFSGRQFSNSRSEMNVSTLELGDSALYLCASSPGLGQGGYNEQFFGPGTRLTVL.

This clonotype was counted a few times. The rearrangement joins TRBV5-1 to TRBJ2-7, with 13 bases fitting TRBD2. CDR1 is SGHRS, CDR2 YFSETQ, per germline. The CDR3 spans 16 residues. The junction had 6 bases not matched to a gene; V was cut back by 4 bases and J by 2 bases. CDR3 in DNA: TGCGCCAGCAGCCGAGGACTAGCGGGGGTCCCCTACGAGCAGTACTTC. Translating gives CASSRGLAGVPYEQYF.